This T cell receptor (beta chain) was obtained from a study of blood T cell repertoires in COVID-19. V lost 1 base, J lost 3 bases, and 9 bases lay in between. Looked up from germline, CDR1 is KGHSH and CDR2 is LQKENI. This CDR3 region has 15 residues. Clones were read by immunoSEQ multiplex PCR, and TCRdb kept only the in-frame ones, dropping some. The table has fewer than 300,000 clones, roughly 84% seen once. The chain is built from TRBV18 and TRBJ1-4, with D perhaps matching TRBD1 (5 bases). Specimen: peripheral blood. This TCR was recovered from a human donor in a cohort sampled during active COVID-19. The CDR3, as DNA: TGTGCCAGCTCACCACGGGCAGGGCCTAATGAAAAACTGTTTTTT. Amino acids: CASSPRAGPNEKLFF.